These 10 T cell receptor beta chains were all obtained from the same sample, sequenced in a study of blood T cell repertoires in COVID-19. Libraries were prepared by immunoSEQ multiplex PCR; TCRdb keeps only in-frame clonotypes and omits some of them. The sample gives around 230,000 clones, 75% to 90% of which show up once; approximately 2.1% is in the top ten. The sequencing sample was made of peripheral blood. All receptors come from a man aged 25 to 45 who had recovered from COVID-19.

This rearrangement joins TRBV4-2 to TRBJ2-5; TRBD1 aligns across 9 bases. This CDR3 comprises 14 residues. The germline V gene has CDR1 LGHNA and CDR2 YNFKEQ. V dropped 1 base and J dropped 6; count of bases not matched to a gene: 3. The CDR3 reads CASSQADRGKTQYF. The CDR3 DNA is TGTGCCAGCAGCCAAGCGGACAGGGGAAAGACCCAGTACTTC.

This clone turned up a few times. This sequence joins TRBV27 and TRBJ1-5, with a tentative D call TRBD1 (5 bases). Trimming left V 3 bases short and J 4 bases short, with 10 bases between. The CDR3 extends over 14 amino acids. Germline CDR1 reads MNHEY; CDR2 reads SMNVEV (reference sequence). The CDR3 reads CASSLAGKNQPQHF. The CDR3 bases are TGTGCCAGCAGTTTGGCAGGGAAGAATCAGCCCCAGCATTTT.

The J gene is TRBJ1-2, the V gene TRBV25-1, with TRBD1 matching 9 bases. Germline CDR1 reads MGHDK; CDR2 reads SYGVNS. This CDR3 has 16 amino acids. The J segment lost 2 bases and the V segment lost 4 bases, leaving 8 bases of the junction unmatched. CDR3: CASSGYDRGTNYGYTF. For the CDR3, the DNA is TGTGCCAGCAGTGGATATGACAGGGGGACCAACTATGGCTACACCTTC.

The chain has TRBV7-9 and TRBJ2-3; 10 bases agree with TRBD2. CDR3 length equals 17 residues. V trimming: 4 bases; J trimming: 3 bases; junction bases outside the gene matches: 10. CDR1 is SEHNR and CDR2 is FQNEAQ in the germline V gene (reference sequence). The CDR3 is CASSSRLASGGTDTQYF. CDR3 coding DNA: TGTGCCAGCAGCTCCCGTTTGGCTAGCGGGGGAACAGATACGCAGTATTTT.

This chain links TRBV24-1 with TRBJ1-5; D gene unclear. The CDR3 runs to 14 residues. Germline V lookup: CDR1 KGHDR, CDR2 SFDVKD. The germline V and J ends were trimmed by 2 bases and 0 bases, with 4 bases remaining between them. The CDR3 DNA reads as TGTGCCACCAGTGATTATCATAGCAATCAGCCCCAGCATTTT. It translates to CATSDYHSNQPQHF.

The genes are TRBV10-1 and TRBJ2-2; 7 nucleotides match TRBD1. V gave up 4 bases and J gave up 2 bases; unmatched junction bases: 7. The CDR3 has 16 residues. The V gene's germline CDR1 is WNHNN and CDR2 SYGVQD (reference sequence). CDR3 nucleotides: TGCGCCAGCAGTGTATCCGGGACAGACAACACCGGGGAGCTGTTTTTT. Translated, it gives CASSVSGTDNTGELFF.

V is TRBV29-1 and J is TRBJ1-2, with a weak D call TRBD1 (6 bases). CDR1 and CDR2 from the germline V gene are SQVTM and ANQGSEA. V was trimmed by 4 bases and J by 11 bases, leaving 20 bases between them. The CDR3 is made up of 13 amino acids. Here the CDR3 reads CSVAVDRSVGYTF. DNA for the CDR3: TGCAGCGTTGCCGTTGACAGGAGCGTAGGGTACACCTTC.

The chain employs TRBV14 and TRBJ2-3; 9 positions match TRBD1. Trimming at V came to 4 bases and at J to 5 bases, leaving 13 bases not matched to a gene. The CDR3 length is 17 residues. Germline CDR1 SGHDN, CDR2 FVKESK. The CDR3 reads CASSLRSDRGWRDTQYF. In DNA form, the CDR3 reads TGTGCCAGCAGCCTACGATCTGACAGGGGGTGGAGAGATACGCAGTATTTT.

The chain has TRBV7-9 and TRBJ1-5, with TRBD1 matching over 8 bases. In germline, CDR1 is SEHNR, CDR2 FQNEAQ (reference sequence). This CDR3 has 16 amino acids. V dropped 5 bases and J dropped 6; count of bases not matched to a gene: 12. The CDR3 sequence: CASSPPPGQAGQPQHF. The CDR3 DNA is TGTGCCAGCAGCCCCCCGCCGGGACAGGCCGGTCAGCCCCAGCATTTT.

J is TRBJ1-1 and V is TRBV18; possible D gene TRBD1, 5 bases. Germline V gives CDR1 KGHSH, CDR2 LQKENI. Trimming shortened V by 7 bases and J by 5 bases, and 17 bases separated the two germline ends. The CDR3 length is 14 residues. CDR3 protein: CASLLGGGRTEAFF. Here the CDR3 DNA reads TGTGCCAGCTTACTAGGCGGGGGGAGAACTGAAGCTTTCTTT.